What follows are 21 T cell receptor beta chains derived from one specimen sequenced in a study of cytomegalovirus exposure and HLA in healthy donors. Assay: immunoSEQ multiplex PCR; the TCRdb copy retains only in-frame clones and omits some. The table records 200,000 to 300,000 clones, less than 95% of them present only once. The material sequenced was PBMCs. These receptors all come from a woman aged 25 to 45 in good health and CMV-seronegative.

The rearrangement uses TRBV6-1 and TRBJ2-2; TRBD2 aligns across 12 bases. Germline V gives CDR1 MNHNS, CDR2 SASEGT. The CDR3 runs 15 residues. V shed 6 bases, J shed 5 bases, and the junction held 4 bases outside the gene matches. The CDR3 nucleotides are TGTGCCAGCAGACTAGCGGGAGGAGGTACCGGGGAGCTGTTTTTT. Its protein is CASRLAGGGTGELFF.

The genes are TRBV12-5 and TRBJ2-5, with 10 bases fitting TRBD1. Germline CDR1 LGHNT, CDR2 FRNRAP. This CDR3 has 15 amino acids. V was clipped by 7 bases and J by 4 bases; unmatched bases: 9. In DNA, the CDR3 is TGTGCTAGTGTGTTCTCGACAGGGGGCGGAGAGACCCAGTACTTC. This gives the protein CASVFSTGGGETQYF.

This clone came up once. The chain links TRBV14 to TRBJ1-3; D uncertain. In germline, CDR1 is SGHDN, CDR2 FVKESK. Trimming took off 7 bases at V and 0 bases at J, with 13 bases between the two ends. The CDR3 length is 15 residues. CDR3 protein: CASTGGRLSGNTIYF. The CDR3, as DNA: TGTGCCAGCACAGGCGGGCGCCTCTCTGGAAACACCATATATTTT. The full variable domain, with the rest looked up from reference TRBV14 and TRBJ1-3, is EAGVTQFPSHSVIEKGQTVTLRCDPISGHDNLYWYRRVMGKEIKFLLHFVKESKQDESGMPNNRFLAERTGGTYSTLKVQPAELEDSGVYFCASTGGRLSGNTIYFGEGSWLTVV.

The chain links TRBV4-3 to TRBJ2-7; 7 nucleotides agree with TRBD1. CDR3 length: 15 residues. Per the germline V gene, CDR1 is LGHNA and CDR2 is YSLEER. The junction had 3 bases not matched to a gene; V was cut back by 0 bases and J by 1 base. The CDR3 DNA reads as TGCGCCAGCAGCCAAGAGGACAGGACATCCTACGAGCAGTACTTC. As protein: CASSQEDRTSYEQYF.

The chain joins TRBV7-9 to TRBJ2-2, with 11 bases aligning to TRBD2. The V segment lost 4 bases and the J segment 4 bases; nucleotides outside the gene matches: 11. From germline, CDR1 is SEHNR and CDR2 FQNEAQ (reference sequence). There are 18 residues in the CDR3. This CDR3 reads CASSSDVTSGSITGELFF. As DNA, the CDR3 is TGTGCCAGCAGCTCCGACGTCACTAGCGGGAGTATCACCGGGGAGCTGTTTTTT.

The CDR3 spells CASSKGLPTDTQYF. The CDR3 DNA sequence: TGTGCCAGCAGCAAGGGTCTCCCCACAGATACGCAGTATTTT. The chain has TRBV9 and TRBJ2-3; D is unresolved. The V gene lost 4 bases and the J gene lost 2 bases, with 11 bases spanning the gap. CDR3 length equals 14 residues. The V gene's germline CDR1 is SGDLS and CDR2 YYNGEE.

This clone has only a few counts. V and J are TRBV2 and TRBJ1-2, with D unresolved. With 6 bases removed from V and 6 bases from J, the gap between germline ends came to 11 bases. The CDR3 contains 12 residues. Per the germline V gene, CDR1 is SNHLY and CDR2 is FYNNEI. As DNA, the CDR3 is TGTGCCAGCAGGCAGACCCTCGATGGCTACACCTTC. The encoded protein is CASRQTLDGYTF.

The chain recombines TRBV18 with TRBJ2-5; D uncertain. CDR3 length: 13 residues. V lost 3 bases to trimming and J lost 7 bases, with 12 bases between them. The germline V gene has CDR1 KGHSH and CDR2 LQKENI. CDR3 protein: CASSPDPSGTQYF. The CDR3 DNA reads TGTGCCAGCTCACCCGACCCCTCGGGGACCCAGTACTTC.

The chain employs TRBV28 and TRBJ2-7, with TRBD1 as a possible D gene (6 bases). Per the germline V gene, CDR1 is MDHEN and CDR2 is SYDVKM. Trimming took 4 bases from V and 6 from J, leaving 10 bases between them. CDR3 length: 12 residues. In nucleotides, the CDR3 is TGTGCCAGCAGTTCAGGGGTAGGCGAGCAGTACTTC. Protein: CASSSGVGEQYF.

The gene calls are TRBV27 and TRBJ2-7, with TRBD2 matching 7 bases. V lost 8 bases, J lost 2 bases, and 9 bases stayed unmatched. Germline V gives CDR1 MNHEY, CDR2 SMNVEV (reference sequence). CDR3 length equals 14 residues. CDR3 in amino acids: CASRPGLPPYEQYF. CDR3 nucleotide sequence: TGTGCCAGCCGCCCGGGACTACCCCCCTACGAGCAGTACTTC.

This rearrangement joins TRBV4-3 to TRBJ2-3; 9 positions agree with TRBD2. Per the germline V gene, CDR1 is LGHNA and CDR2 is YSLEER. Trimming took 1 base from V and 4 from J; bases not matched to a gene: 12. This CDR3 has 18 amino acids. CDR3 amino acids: CASSQVAPPSGRSDTQYF. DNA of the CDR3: TGCGCCAGCAGCCAAGTAGCCCCCCCAAGCGGGAGGTCAGATACGCAGTATTTT.

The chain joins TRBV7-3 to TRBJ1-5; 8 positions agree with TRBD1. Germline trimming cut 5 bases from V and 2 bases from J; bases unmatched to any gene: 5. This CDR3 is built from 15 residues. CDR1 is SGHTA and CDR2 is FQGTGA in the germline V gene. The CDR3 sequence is CASSRQGRGNQPQHF. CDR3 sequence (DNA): TGTGCCAGCAGCCGACAGGGGAGAGGCAATCAGCCCCAGCATTTT.

The CDR3 sequence: CASSLADGGGRSGANVLTF. CDR3 nucleotide sequence: TGCGCCAGCAGCTTGGCCGACGGGGGAGGCCGGTCTGGGGCCAACGTCCTGACTTTC. V gene TRBV5-1 combines with J gene TRBJ2-6; D may be TRBD2 (6 bases). Germline-derived CDR1 and CDR2 are SGHRS and YFSETQ. The CDR3 sequence is 19 residues long. The V gene lost 0 bases and the J gene lost 1 base, with 17 bases spanning the gap.

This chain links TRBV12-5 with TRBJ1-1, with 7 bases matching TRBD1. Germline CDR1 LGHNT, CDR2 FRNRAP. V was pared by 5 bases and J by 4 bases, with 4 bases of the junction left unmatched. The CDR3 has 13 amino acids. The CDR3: CASGIDRATEAFF. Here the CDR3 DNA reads TGTGCTAGTGGTATTGACAGGGCCACTGAAGCTTTCTTT.

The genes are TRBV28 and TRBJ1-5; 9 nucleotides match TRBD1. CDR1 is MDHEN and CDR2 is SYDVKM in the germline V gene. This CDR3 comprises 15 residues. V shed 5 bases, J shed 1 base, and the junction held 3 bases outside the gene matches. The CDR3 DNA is TGTGCCAGCAGTCCGGACAGGGGAAGCAATCAGCCCCAGCATTTT. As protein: CASSPDRGSNQPQHF.

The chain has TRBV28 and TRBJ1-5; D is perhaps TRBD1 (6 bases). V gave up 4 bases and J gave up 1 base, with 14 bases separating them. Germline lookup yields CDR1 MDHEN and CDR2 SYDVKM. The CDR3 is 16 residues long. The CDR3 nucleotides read TGTGCCAGCAGTTCACAGGGACTGGGAAGCAATCAGCCCCAGCATTTT. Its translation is CASSSQGLGSNQPQHF. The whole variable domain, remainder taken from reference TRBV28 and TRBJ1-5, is DVKVTQSSRYLVKRTGEKVFLECVQDMDHENMFWYRQDPGLGLRLIYFSYDVKMKEKGDIPEGYSVSREKKERFSLILESASTNQTSMYLCASSSQGLGSNQPQHFGDGTRLSIL.

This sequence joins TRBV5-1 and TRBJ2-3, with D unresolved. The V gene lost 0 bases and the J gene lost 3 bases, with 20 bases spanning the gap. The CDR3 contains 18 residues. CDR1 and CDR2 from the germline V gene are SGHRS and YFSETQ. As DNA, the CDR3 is TGCGCCAGCAGCTTGGGGCCCAGCTCAACTCCCTCTACAGATACGCAGTATTTT. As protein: CASSLGPSSTPSTDTQYF.

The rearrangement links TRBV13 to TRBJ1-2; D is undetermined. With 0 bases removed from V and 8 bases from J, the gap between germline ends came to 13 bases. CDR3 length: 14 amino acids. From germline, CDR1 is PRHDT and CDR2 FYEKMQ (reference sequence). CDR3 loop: CASSLGRESDGYTF. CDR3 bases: TGTGCCAGCAGCTTAGGGAGGGAGAGTGACGGCTACACCTTC.

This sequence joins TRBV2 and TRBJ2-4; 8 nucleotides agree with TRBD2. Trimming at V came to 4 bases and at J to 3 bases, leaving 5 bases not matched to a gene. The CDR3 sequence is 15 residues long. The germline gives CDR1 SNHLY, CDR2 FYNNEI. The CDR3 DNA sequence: TGTGCCAGCAGTGTACGGGAGGGAGTCAAAAACATTCAGTACTTC. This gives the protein CASSVREGVKNIQYF.

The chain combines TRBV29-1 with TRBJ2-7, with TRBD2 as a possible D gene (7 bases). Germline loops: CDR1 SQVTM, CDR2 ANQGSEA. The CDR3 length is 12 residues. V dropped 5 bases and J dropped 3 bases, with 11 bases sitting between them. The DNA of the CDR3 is TGCAGCGTTTTCGGGGGGCACTACGAGCAGTACTTC. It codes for CSVFGGHYEQYF.

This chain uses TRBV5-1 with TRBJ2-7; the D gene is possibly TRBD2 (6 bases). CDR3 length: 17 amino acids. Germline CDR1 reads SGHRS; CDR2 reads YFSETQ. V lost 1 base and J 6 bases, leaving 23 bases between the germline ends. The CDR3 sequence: CASSLSIAEPGPGEQYF. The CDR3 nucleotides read TGCGCCAGCAGCTTGTCGATAGCGGAACCCGGACCCGGCGAGCAGTACTTC.